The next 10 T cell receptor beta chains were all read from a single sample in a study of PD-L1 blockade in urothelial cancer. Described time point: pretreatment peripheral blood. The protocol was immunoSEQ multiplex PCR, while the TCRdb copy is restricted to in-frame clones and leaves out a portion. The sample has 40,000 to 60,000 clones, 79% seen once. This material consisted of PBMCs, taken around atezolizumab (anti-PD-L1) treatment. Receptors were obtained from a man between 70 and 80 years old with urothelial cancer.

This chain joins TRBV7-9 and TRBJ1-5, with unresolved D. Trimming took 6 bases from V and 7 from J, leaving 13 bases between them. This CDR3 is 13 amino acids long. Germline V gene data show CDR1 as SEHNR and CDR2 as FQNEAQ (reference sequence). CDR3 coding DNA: TGTGCCAGCAGTCGTGAGCGCGAGCAGCCCCAGCATTTT. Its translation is CASSREREQPQHF.

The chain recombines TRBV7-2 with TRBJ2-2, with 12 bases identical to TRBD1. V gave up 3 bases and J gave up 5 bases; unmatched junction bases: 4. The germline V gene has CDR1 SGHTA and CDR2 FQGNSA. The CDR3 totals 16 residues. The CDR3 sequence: CASSLGQGAGTGELFF. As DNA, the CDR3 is TGTGCCAGCAGCTTGGGACAGGGGGCGGGAACCGGGGAGCTGTTTTTT.

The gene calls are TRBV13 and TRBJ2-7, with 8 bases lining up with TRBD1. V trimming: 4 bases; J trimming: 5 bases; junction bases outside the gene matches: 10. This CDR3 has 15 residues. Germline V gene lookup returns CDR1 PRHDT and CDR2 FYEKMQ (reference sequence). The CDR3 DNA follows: TGTGCCAGCAGCTATCAGACAGGGGTATCCGACGAGCAGTACTTC. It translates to CASSYQTGVSDEQYF.

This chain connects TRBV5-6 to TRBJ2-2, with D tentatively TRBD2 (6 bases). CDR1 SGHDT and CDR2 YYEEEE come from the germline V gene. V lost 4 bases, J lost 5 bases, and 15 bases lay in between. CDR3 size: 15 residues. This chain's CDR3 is CASSPLAGGTGELFF. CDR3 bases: TGTGCCAGCAGCCCACTAGCCGGGGGAACCGGGGAGCTGTTTTTT.

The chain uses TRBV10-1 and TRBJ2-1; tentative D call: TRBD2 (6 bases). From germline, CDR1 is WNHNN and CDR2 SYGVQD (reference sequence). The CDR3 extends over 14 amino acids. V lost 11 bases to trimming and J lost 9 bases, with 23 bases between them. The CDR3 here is CAPEGTSIRSEQFF. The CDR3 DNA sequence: TGCGCCCCCGAAGGGACTTCCATCCGGAGTGAGCAGTTCTTC.

The CDR3 DNA follows: TGTGCCAGCAGCCCCACCTACTCTGGGGCCAACGTCCTGACTTTC. This codes for CASSPTYSGANVLTF. This sequence joins TRBV27 and TRBJ2-6; D gene unclear. Deletions cut 6 bases from V and 0 bases from J, with 9 bases between. CDR1 is MNHEY and CDR2 is SMNVEV in the germline V gene (reference sequence). This CDR3 contains 15 residues.

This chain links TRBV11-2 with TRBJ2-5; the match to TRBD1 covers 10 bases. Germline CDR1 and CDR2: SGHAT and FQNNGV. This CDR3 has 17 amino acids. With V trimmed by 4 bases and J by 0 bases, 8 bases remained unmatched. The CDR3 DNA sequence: TGTGCCAGCAGCTGGGGACAGGGGCCTTTGGACCAAGAGACCCAGTACTTC. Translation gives CASSWGQGPLDQETQYF.

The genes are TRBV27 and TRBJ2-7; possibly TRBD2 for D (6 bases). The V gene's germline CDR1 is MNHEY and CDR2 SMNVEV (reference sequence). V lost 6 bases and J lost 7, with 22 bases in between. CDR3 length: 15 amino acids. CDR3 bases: TGTGCCAGCAGCTATTCCGGGATGGGGGGTACAGAGCAGTACTTC. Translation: CASSYSGMGGTEQYF.

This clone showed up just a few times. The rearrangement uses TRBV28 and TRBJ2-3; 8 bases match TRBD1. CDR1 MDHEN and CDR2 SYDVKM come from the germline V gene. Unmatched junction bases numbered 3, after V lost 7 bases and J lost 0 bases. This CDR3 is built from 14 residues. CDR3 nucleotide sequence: TGTGCCAGCACAGGGGGCCTGAGCACAGATACGCAGTATTTT. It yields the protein CASTGGLSTDTQYF.

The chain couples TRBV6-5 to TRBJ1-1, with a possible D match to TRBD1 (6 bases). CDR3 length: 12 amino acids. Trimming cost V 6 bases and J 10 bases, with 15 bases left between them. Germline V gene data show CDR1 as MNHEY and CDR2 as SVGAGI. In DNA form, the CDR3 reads TGTGCCAGCAGCTCGACAGGCGAAGGAGCTTTCTTT. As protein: CASSSTGEGAFF.